Each of the 4 T cell receptor beta chains below was sequenced from the same sample in a study of metastatic and nonmetastatic thyroid tumors. TCRdb re-called the PCR reads via MiXCR. The table has about 31,000 clones, about a sixth seen once. Thyroid surgery was preceded by no treatment in any patient. The sequenced sample consisted of blood. The origin of the receptors is a female donor with papillary thyroid cancer or a benign thyroid nodule (not recorded which). Some clones in this sample may be carry-over from other donors' samples.

This clone was seen at least ten times. A much larger clone differs by one base, so this may be a read error. Distinct nucleotide sequences in the sample also encode this CDR3. This rearrangement joins TRBV6-1 to TRBJ1-2, with a possible D match to TRBD1 (6 bases). Germline V gene sequence: CDR1 MNHNS, CDR2 SASEGT. Deletions cut 7 bases from V and 4 bases from J, with 16 bases between. The CDR3 is 14 residues long. DNA of the CDR3: TGTGCCAGCACCCGGACAGCGCAGCCCTATGGCTACACCTTC. Amino acids: CASTRTAQPYGYTF.

This clone was observed a handful of times. The junction differs from germline at one of its ends, possibly a read error. This chain links TRBV12-3 or TRBV12-4 with TRBJ2-2; 10 bases map to TRBD2. The CDR3 is 14 residues long. Here the CDR3 DNA reads TGTGCCATCCGCGACCTAGCGGGGGACGGGCAGCTGTTTTTT. Translated: CAIRDLAGDGQLFF.

The genes are TRBV12-3 or TRBV12-4 and TRBJ2-4; D gene unclear. V shed 7 bases and J shed 1 base, with 11 bases lying between them. The CDR3 extends over 14 amino acids. The CDR3 here is CASTDVVAKNIQYF. In nucleotides, the CDR3 is TGTGCCAGCACCGACGTGGTCGCCAAAAACATTCAGTACTTC.

This clone is deemed medium-sized (0.01 to 0.1%). CDR3 coding DNA: TGTGCCAGCACCGAGTTAGCGAGGGGGCGGAATGGCTACACCTTC. Amino acid sequence: CASTELARGRNGYTF. The gene calls are TRBV6-1 and TRBJ1-2; TRBD1 matches 7 bases. From germline, CDR1 is MNHNS and CDR2 SASEGT. Unmatched junction bases numbered 14, after V lost 7 bases and J lost 6 bases. The CDR3 length is 15 residues.